This T cell receptor beta chain came from a study of T cells expressing NK-cell markers. Study context: HCMV serostatus: seven of eight sequenced donors positive, one negative. Study results and limitations: Unclear, still, was the HCMV specificity of the expanded NKG2C+ T cell clones. A handful of donors likewise had their CD3+CD56-NKG2C+ fraction led by these clonotypes.

This CDR3 is 14 amino acids long. From germline, CDR1 is KGHSH and CDR2 LQKENI. A note on this clonotype: Its antigen remains unknown.

After re-calling the 5' RACE reads, TCRdb lists one entry per CDR3 protein, DNA absent. This repertoire comprises some 340,000 distinct CDR3 sequences; its ten largest clones make up over 4%. The sequenced material came from blood T cells: a sorted CD56 or NKG2C T cell subset, CD4+ or CD8+ T cells, or bulk PBMC T cells (not recorded which). The V call is TRBV18, the J call TRBJ2-3; TCRdb returns TRBD1, unconfirmable since there is no DNA. This TCR was sampled from a man between 18 and 69 years old in good health. The CDR3 spells CASSPTGGSDTQYF.